This passage covers 23 T cell receptor beta chains from one sample sequenced in a study of blood T cell repertoires in COVID-19. Sequenced by immunoSEQ multiplex PCR; TCRdb stores in-frame clones only, minus some. Among 200,000 to 250,000 clones listed, roughly 85% were seen once. Sequencing input: peripheral blood. The receptors come from a woman under 30 with acute or convalescent COVID-19.

The chain has TRBV19 and TRBJ2-5; possibly TRBD1 for D (5 bases). Trimming pared 6 bases from V and 2 bases from J, leaving 10 bases between. The CDR3 totals 13 residues. Germline assignment: CDR1 LNHDA and CDR2 SQIVND (reference sequence). This CDR3 is CASSRQGQETQYF. The CDR3 region has the DNA TGTGCCAGTAGCCGCCAGGGACAAGAGACCCAGTACTTC.

This chain joins TRBV3-1 (or the pseudogene TRBV3-2) and TRBJ1-5; maybe TRBD1 (5 bases). V was pared by 0 bases and J by 7 bases, with 7 bases between. This CDR3 has 13 amino acids. Looked up from germline, CDR1 is LGHDT and CDR2 is YNNKEL (reference sequence). The chain's CDR3 is CASSQDRAQPQHF. The CDR3 DNA follows: TGTGCCAGCAGCCAAGACAGGGCCCAGCCCCAGCATTTT.

This clone was counted only a few times. The gene calls are TRBV5-1 and TRBJ1-2, with TRBD1 matching 7 bases. The V gene's germline CDR1 is SGHRS and CDR2 YFSETQ. The CDR3 contains 13 residues. Losses at the gene ends were 4 bases for V and 8 bases for J; bases not matched to a gene: 8. The CDR3 region has the DNA TGCGCCAGCAGCATGGACAGGCCTGAGGGCTACACCTTC. Amino acid sequence: CASSMDRPEGYTF.

This chain links TRBV28 with TRBJ1-2; TRBD1 matches at 7 bases. V lost 5 bases to trimming and J lost 4 bases; unmatched junction nucleotides: 10. Per the germline V gene, CDR1 is MDHEN and CDR2 is SYDVKM. The CDR3 sequence is 15 residues long. This chain's CDR3 is CASSTSDRVGYGYTF. CDR3 in DNA: TGTGCCAGCAGTACCTCAGACAGGGTGGGCTATGGCTACACCTTC.

This rearrangement joins TRBV7-8 to TRBJ2-1; 9 bases are shared with TRBD2. V dropped 1 base and J dropped 9; count of bases not matched to a gene: 7. Germline assignment: CDR1 SGHVS and CDR2 FQNEAQ. The length of the CDR3 is 15 residues. The CDR3 loop reads CASSLGAGGPSEQFF. The CDR3 bases are TGTGCCAGCAGCTTAGGGGCGGGAGGGCCGTCTGAGCAGTTCTTC. The full variable domain, in which reference TRBV7-8 and TRBJ2-1 provide the parts outside the CDR3, is GAGVSQSPRYKVAKRGQDVALRCDPISGHVSLFWYQQALGQGPEFLTYFQNEAQLDKSGLPSDRFFAERPEGSVSTLKIQRTQQEDSAVYLCASSLGAGGPSEQFFGPGTRLTVL.

V is TRBV15 and J is TRBJ2-7, with 9 bases lining up with TRBD2. The V gene end was trimmed by 0 bases and the J gene end by 3 bases; junction bases not matched to a gene: 9. The CDR3 sequence is 17 residues long. The germline gives CDR1 LNHNV, CDR2 YYDKDF (reference sequence). CDR3 loop: CATSRDRLAGVVYEQYF. The CDR3 DNA is TGTGCCACCAGCAGAGATCGATTAGCGGGAGTGGTCTACGAGCAGTACTTC. Full variable domain (rest looked up from reference TRBV15 and TRBJ2-7): DAMVIQNPRYQVTQFGKPVTLSCSQTLNHNVMYWYQQKSSQAPKLLFHYYDKDFNNEADTPDNFQSRRPNTSFCFLDIRSPGLGDTAMYLCATSRDRLAGVVYEQYFGPGTRLTVT.

The chain uses TRBV18 and TRBJ2-5; no definite D call. CDR1 KGHSH and CDR2 LQKENI come from the germline V gene. V lost 2 bases and J 5 bases, leaving 6 bases between the germline ends. This CDR3 is 12 amino acids long. The CDR3: CASSPDRETQYF. CDR3 coding DNA: TGTGCCAGCTCACCAGATCGGGAGACCCAGTACTTC.

The V and J genes are TRBV11-2 and TRBJ2-5; 11 nucleotides match TRBD2. CDR3 length: 18 residues. Losses at the gene ends were 4 bases for V and 8 bases for J; bases not matched to a gene: 18. CDR1 SGHAT and CDR2 FQNNGV come from the germline V gene. CDR3 protein: CASSSQRRLAGYLVTQYF. The CDR3 DNA reads as TGTGCCAGCAGCTCACAGAGGAGACTAGCGGGATACCTAGTCACCCAGTACTTC. The full variable domain, in which reference TRBV11-2 and TRBJ2-5 provide the parts outside the CDR3, is EAGVAQSPRYKIIEKRQSVAFWCNPISGHATLYWYQQILGQGPKLLIQFQNNGVVDDSQLPKDRFSAERLKGVDSTLKIQPAKLEDSAVYLCASSSQRRLAGYLVTQYFGPGTRLLVL.

This clone was counted between two and nine times. The chain carries TRBV5-1 and TRBJ2-2; 9 bases fit TRBD2. Germline CDR1 reads SGHRS; CDR2 reads YFSETQ. This CDR3 is built from 16 residues. The trim removed 4 bases at V and 2 bases at J, leaving 6 bases unmatched. As DNA, the CDR3 is TGCGCCAGCAGCCCCGGGGGGACTAGCAACACCGGGGAGCTGTTTTTT. As protein: CASSPGGTSNTGELFF.

The count of this clone is one. The CDR3 spells CASSRGQNTEAFF. The CDR3 bases are TGTGCCAGCAGCAGGGGACAGAACACTGAAGCTTTCTTT. The V and J genes are TRBV9 and TRBJ1-1; D may be TRBD1 (6 bases). Germline V CDR1 and CDR2: SGDLS, YYNGEE. The ends were cut back, 4 bases at V and 1 base at J, with 8 bases in the middle. The CDR3 has 13 amino acids.

This chain uses TRBV6-5 with TRBJ1-5, with D perhaps TRBD1 (5 bases). Trimming stripped 6 bases from V and 2 bases from J, with 8 bases between. CDR1 and CDR2 (germline): MNHEY, SVGAGI. The CDR3 loop spans 13 amino acids. CDR3 amino acids: CASRSGGNQPQHF. CDR3 bases: TGTGCCAGCAGATCGGGGGGCAATCAGCCCCAGCATTTT.

The CDR3 region is CASSQGAGANVLTF. Here the CDR3 DNA reads TGTGCCAGTAGTCAGGGTGCTGGGGCCAACGTCCTGACTTTC. The chain links TRBV19 to TRBJ2-6, with D perhaps TRBD1 (5 bases). The CDR3 runs 14 residues. V was clipped by 5 bases and J by 2 bases, with 7 bases between them. The germline V gene encodes CDR1 LNHDA and CDR2 SQIVND (reference sequence).

The rearrangement joins TRBV4-3 to TRBJ2-1, with 7 bases identical to TRBD2. Germline CDR1 and CDR2: LGHNA and YSLEER. Trimming removed 1 base from V and 5 bases from J; junction bases left unmatched: 5. This CDR3 has 15 residues. The CDR3 protein is CASSQGSTSDNEQFF. In DNA, the CDR3 is TGCGCCAGCAGCCAAGGGTCTACTAGCGACAATGAGCAGTTCTTC.

This chain joins TRBV9 and TRBJ2-1; 9 nucleotides match TRBD1. After removal of 4 bases from V and 8 bases from J, the junction contained 16 bases not matched to a gene. Germline-derived CDR1 and CDR2 are SGDLS and YYNGEE. CDR3 length equals 17 residues. The CDR3 sequence: CASSPRPPTGGKDEQFF. The CDR3 bases are TGTGCCAGCAGCCCCCGCCCCCCCACAGGGGGCAAGGATGAGCAGTTCTTC.

The genes are TRBV30 and TRBJ1-2; tentatively, D is TRBD1 (6 bases). Trimming took 2 bases from V and 4 from J, leaving 11 bases between them. The CDR3 consists of 13 residues. Germline lookup yields CDR1 GTSNPN and CDR2 SVGIG (reference sequence). The CDR3 DNA sequence: TGTGCCTGGAGTCGGGGGGCGGTCTATGGCTACACCTTC. Protein product: CAWSRGAVYGYTF.

The chain is built from TRBV3-1 (or the pseudogene TRBV3-2) and TRBJ2-5; TRBD2 aligns across 11 bases. The V and J ends lost 1 base and 4 bases, in that order; junction bases with no gene match: 2. The CDR3 spans 15 residues. Germline assignment: CDR1 LGHDT and CDR2 YNNKEL (reference sequence). In DNA, the CDR3 is TGTGCCAGCAGCCAAGTAGCGGGAGGGTCAGAGACCCAGTACTTC. It is translated as CASSQVAGGSETQYF.

This CDR3 is CASSTRTVGEQFF. DNA for the CDR3: TGCGCCAGCAGCACCCGAACGGTTGGTGAGCAGTTCTTC. The chain combines TRBV4-3 with TRBJ2-1, with unresolved D. V lost 5 bases, J lost 9 bases, and 14 bases lay in between. The CDR3 totals 13 residues. The V gene's germline CDR1 is LGHNA and CDR2 YSLEER.

The V gene is TRBV2, the J gene TRBJ1-4; 8 bases are a match to TRBD1. V shed 5 bases and J 5 bases; nucleotides not matched to a gene: 1. The CDR3 spans 13 residues. Germline V gene data show CDR1 as SNHLY and CDR2 as FYNNEI. CDR3 protein: CASSTGGNEKLFF. The DNA of the CDR3 is TGTGCCAGCAGTACAGGGGGGAATGAAAAACTGTTTTTT.

V gene TRBV5-5 combines with J gene TRBJ1-2, with 8 bases lining up with TRBD1. The trim removed 4 bases at V and 5 bases at J, leaving 7 bases unmatched. From germline, CDR1 is SGHKS and CDR2 YYEKEE (reference sequence). This CDR3 spans 14 amino acids. DNA of the CDR3: TGTGCCAGCAGCCAGGACAGGGTAGGGTATGGCTACACCTTC. Encoded protein: CASSQDRVGYGYTF.

This clone was observed once. This chain links TRBV28 with TRBJ1-3; a weak D match, TRBD1 (6 bases). Germline assignment: CDR1 MDHEN and CDR2 SYDVKM. Trimming shortened V by 5 bases and J by 0 bases, and 14 bases separated the two germline ends. CDR3 size: 16 residues. CDR3 nucleotides: TGTGCCAGCAGTCTCCCGACAGGCGCCTCTGGAAACACCATATATTTT. It translates to CASSLPTGASGNTIYF.

This chain uses TRBV19 with TRBJ1-6; D call uncertain. Germline V gene lookup returns CDR1 LNHDA and CDR2 SQIVND (reference sequence). This CDR3 has 15 residues. V dropped 1 base and J dropped 7 bases, with 11 bases sitting between them. In DNA form, the CDR3 reads TGTGCCAGTAGTATAGGGACTGCCTTGAATTCACCCCTCCACTTT. Translation: CASSIGTALNSPLHF.

The rearrangement links TRBV6-1 to TRBJ2-3, with D unclear. V dropped 3 bases and J dropped 2 bases, with 3 bases sitting between them. Per the germline V gene, CDR1 is MNHNS and CDR2 is SASEGT. This CDR3 spans 12 amino acids. CDR3 loop: CASSDLTDTQYF. In DNA, the CDR3 is TGTGCCAGCAGTGACCTCACAGATACGCAGTATTTT.

V and J are TRBV7-8 and TRBJ2-3; TRBD2 matches at 7 bases. Germline V lookup: CDR1 SGHVS, CDR2 FQNEAQ. The CDR3 is 14 residues long. V shed 6 bases and J 0 bases; nucleotides not matched to a gene: 3. The CDR3 spells CASRHSGSTDTQYF. The DNA for the CDR3 is TGTGCCAGCAGACATAGCGGGAGCACAGATACGCAGTATTTT.